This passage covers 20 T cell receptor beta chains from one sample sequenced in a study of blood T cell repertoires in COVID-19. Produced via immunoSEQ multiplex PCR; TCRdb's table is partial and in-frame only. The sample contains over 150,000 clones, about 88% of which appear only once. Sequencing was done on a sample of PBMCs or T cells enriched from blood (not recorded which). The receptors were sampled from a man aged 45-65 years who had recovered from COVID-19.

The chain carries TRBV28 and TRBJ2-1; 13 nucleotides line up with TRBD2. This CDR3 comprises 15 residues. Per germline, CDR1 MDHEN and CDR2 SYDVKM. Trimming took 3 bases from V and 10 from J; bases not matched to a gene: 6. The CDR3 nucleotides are TGTGCCAGCAGTTTTCGACTAGCGGGGGGAAGGGAGCAGTTCTTC. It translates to CASSFRLAGGREQFF.

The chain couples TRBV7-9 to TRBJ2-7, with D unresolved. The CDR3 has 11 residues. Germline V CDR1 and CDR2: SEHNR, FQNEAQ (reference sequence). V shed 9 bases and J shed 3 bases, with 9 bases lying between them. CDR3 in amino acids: CASQAGYEQYF. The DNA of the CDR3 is TGTGCCAGTCAGGCAGGCTACGAGCAGTACTTC.

The DNA for the CDR3 is TGTGCCATCAGTGAGTCTGGACTAGCGGGGGGAGATACGCAGTATTTT. It codes for CAISESGLAGGDTQYF. The chain is built from TRBV10-3 and TRBJ2-3, with 14 bases aligning to TRBD2. CDR3 length: 16 amino acids. J gave up 5 bases and V 0 bases, and 1 base lay outside the gene matches. Germline lookup yields CDR1 ENHRY and CDR2 SYGVKD.

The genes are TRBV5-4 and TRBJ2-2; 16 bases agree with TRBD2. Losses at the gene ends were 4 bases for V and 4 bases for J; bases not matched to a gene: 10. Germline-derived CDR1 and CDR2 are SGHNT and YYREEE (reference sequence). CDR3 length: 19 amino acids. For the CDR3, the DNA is TGTGCCAGCAGCCATGGAGGGACTAGCGGGGGGGCCACCACCGGGGAGCTGTTTTTT. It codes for CASSHGGTSGGATTGELFF.

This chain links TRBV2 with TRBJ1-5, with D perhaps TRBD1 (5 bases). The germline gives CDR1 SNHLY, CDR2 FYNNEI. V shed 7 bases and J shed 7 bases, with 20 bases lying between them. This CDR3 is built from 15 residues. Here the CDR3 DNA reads TGTGCCAGCACCCAACAGGCTTCGGGAGTCCAGCCCCAGCATTTT. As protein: CASTQQASGVQPQHF.

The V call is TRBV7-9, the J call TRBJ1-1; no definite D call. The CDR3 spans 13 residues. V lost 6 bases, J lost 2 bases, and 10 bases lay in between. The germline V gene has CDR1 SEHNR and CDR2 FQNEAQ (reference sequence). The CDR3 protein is CASRSSGNTEAFF. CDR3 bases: TGTGCCAGCAGGTCGTCTGGCAACACTGAAGCTTTCTTT. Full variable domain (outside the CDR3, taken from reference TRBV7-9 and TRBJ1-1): DTGVSQNPRHKITKRGQNVTFRCDPISEHNRLYWYRQTLGQGPEFLTYFQNEAQLEKSRLLSDRFSAERPKGSFSTLEIQRTEQGDSAMYLCASRSSGNTEAFFGQGTRLTVV.

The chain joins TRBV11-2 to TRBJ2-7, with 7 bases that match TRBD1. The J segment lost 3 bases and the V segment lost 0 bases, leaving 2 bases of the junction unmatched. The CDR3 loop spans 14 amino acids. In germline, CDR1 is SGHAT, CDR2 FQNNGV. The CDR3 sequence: CASSLEAGGYEQYF. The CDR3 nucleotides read TGTGCCAGCAGCTTAGAGGCAGGGGGCTACGAGCAGTACTTC.

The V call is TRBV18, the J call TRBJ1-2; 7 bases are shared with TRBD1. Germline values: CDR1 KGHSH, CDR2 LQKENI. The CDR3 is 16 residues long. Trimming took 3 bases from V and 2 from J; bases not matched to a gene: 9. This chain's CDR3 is CASSPDVDRTNYGYTF. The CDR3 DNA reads TGTGCCAGCTCACCCGATGTGGACAGGACGAACTATGGCTACACCTTC.

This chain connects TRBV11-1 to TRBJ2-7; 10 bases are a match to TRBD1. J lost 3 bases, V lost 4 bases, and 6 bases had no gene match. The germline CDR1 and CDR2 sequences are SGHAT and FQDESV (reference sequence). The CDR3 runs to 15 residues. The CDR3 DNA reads TGTGCCAGCAGCTGGGGACAGGGGACCTACTACGAGCAGTACTTC. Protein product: CASSWGQGTYYEQYF.

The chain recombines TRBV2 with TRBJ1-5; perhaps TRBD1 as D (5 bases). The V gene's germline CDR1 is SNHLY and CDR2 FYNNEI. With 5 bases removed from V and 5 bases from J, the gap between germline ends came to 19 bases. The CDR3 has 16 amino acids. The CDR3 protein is CASSYERAGIDQPQHF. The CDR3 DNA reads TGTGCCAGCAGTTATGAACGGGCAGGGATTGATCAGCCCCAGCATTTT.

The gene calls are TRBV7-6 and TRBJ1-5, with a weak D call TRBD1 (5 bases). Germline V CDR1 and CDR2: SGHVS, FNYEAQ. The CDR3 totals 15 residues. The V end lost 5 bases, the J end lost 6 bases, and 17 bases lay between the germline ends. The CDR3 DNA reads TGTGCCAGCAGCCCCGGACGGGGGGAGGGTCAGCCCCAGCATTTT. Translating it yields CASSPGRGEGQPQHF.

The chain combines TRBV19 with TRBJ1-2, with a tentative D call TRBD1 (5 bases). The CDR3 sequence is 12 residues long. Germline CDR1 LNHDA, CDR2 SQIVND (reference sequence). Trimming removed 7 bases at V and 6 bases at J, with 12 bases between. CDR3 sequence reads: CASTEGMNGYTF. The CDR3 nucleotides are TGTGCCAGTACGGAGGGGATGAATGGCTACACCTTC. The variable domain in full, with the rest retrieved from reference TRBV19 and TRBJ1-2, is DGGITQSPKYLFRKEGQNVTLSCEQNLNHDAMYWYRQDPGQGLRLIYYSQIVNDFQKGDIAEGYSVSREKKESFPLTVTSAQKNPTAFYLCASTEGMNGYTFGSGTRLTVV.

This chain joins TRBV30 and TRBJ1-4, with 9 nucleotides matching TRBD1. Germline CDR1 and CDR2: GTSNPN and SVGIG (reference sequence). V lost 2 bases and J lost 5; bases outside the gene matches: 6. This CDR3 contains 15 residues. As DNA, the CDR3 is TGTGCCTGGAGTTTTTCCGGGACAGGGAATGAAAAACTGTTTTTT. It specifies CAWSFSGTGNEKLFF.

The DNA for the CDR3 is TGTGCCAGCAGCTTGGAGGGACTTCATGGCTACACCTTC. Its translation: CASSLEGLHGYTF. V gene TRBV5-4 combines with J gene TRBJ1-2, with D possibly TRBD1 on 5 matching bases. This CDR3 spans 13 amino acids. Trimming took 0 bases from V and 6 from J, leaving 9 bases between them. Germline V CDR1 and CDR2: SGHNT, YYREEE (reference sequence).

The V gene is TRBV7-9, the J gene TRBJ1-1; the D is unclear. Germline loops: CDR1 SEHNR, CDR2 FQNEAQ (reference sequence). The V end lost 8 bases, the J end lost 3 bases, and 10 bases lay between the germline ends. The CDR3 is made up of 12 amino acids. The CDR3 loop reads CASGSSYTEAFF. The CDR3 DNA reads TGTGCCAGCGGGAGTTCCTACACTGAAGCTTTCTTT.

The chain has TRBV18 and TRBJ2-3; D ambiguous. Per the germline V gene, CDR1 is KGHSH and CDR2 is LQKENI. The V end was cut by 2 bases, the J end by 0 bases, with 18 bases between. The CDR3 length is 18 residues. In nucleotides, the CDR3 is TGTGCCAGCTCACCAAGTTCGGCAGGCCGATTAAGCACAGATACGCAGTATTTT. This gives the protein CASSPSSAGRLSTDTQYF.

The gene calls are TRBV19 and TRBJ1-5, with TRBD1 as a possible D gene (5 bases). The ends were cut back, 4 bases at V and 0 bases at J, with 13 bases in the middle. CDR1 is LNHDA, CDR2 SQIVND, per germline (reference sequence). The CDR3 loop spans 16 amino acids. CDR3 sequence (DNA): TGTGCCAGTAGTAGGAACAGGTTAAGTAGCAATCAGCCCCAGCATTTT. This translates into CASSRNRLSSNQPQHF.

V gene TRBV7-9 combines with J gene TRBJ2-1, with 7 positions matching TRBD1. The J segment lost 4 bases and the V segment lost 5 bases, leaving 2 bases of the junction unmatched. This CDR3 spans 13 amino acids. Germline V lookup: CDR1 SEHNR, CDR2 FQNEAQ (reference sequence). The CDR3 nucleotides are TGTGCCAGCAGCGAGGGACAGTACAATGAGCAGTTCTTC. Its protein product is CASSEGQYNEQFF.

The CDR3 is CASSPPTGPYEQYF. The CDR3 DNA is TGCGCCAGCAGCCCACCGACAGGGCCCTACGAGCAGTACTTC. V and J are TRBV5-1 and TRBJ2-7; TRBD1 agrees at 7 bases. CDR3 size: 14 residues. V was clipped by 4 bases and J by 2 bases; unmatched bases: 6. The germline V gene encodes CDR1 SGHRS and CDR2 YFSETQ.

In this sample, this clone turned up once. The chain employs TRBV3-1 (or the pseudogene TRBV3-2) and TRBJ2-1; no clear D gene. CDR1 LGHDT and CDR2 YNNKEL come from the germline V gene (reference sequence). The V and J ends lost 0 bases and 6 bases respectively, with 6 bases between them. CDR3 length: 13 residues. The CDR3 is CASSQDVVNEQFF. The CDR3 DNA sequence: TGTGCCAGCAGCCAAGATGTAGTCAATGAGCAGTTCTTC.